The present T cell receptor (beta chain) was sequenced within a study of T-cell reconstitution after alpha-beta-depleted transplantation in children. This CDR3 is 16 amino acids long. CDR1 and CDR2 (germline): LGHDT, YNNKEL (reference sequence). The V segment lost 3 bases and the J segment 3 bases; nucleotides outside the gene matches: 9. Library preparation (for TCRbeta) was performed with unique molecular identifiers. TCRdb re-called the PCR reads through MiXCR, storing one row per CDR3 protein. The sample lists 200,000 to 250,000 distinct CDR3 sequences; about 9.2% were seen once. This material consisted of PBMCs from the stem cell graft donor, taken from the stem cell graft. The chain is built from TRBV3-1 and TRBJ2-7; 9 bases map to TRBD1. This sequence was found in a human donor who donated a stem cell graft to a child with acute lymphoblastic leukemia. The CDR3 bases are TGTGCCAGCAGCCAGGCTAACAGGGGGCCGTTCTACGAGCAGTACTTC. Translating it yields CASSQANRGPFYEQYF.